What follows are 25 T cell receptor beta chains derived from one specimen sequenced in a study of tumor-infiltrating lymphocytes in primary liver carcinoma. Germline DNA was also extracted, with blood RNA taken from unsorted whole blood. With around 490 ng total RNA as template and a constant-region primer, TCR beta cDNA was made. Each TCR beta library was derived from three nested multiplex PCR rounds that employed slightly modified ARM-PCR. TRBV1-TRBV30 forward primers and a C-beta reverse primer were used in the first two PCR rounds, which each ran for nine to ten cycles. TCRdb re-called the multiplex PCR reads with MiXCR, one entry per CDR3 protein. Of some 180,000 distinct CDR3 sequences in the sample, around 60% are singletons; the top ten hold roughly 76%. The sequencing input was peripheral blood. These TCRs come from a man between 35 and 55 years old with primary liver carcinoma and hepatitis B virus infection.

Concerning this clonotype itself: A much larger clone differs by one base, so this may be a read error. This chain links TRBV4-2 with TRBJ2-1, with D possibly TRBD2 on 6 matching bases. The germline V gene has CDR1 LGHNA and CDR2 YNFKEQ. The CDR3 runs to 16 residues. CDR3 bases: TGTGCCTGCAGCCAAGTGGGCCCGGGGGCCTACAATGAGCAGTTCTTC. The encoded protein is CACSQVGPGAYNEQFF.

This clonotype showed up just a few times. A much bigger clone sits one base away, suggesting this may be a read error. The DNA of the CDR3 is TGTGCCAGCAGCATCAGCGATGAGCAGTTCTTC. Its translation is CASSISDEQFF. V usage is TRBV11-2 and J usage is TRBJ2-1, with unresolved D. CDR1 and CDR2 from the germline V gene are SGHAT and FQNNGV. The V and J ends lost 5 bases and 8 bases respectively, with 7 bases between them. The CDR3 extends over 11 amino acids.

The chain uses TRBV5-5 and TRBJ2-7; maybe TRBD2 (6 bases). Trimming took 0 bases from V and 1 from J, leaving 11 bases between them. Looked up from germline, CDR1 is SGHKS and CDR2 is YYEKEE (reference sequence). The CDR3 is 15 amino acids. The CDR3: CASSLGGTVSYEQYF. For the CDR3, the DNA is TGTGCCAGCAGCTTGGGGGGGACTGTTTCCTACGAGCAGTACTTC. Full variable domain (rest looked up from reference TRBV5-5 and TRBJ2-7): DAGVTQSPTHLIKTRGQQVTLRCSPISGHKSVSWYQQVLGQGPQFIFQYYEKEERGRGNFPDRFSARQFPNYSSELNVNALLLGDSALYLCASSLGGTVSYEQYFGPGTRLTVT.

In regard to this clonotype: Sequence at one end of the junction differs from germline and may be a read error. The rearrangement uses TRBV4-1 and TRBJ1-5, with no clear D. The CDR3 has 15 amino acids. Per the germline V gene, CDR1 is MGHRA and CDR2 is YSYEKL. The CDR3 sequence: CASGQERYSNQPQHF. The CDR3 DNA sequence: TGCGCCAGCGGCCAAGAGCGTTATAGCAATCAGCCCCAGCATTTT.

On this clonotype: Relative to the germline gene, one junction end is altered; a read error may explain this. The V gene is TRBV14, the J gene TRBJ2-4; weak D call: TRBD2 (6 bases). Germline V gives CDR1 SGHDN, CDR2 FVKESK. CDR3 length: 14 amino acids. The CDR3: CAISQGRAKNIQYF. The CDR3 nucleotides read TGTGCCATCAGCCAAGGGAGGGCCAAAAACATTCAGTACTTC.

The chain recombines TRBV5-1 with TRBJ2-5; 9 nucleotides match TRBD2. V gave up 0 bases and J gave up 8 bases; unmatched junction bases: 14. Germline lookup yields CDR1 SGHRS and CDR2 YFSETQ. The CDR3 has 17 amino acids. In DNA form, the CDR3 reads TGCGCCAGCAGCTTGGAACTCGCGGGAGGGTCCGGGGTCACCCAGTACTTC. As protein: CASSLELAGGSGVTQYF.

The chain has TRBV7-9 and TRBJ1-2, with 11 bases matching TRBD1. CDR1 is SEHNR and CDR2 is FQNEAQ in the germline V gene (reference sequence). The CDR3 has 14 amino acids. After removal of 6 bases from V and 6 bases from J, the junction contained 6 bases not matched to a gene. CDR3 DNA sequence: TGTGCCAGCAGATGGGACAGGGGGTTTCATGGCTACACCTTC. It yields the protein CASRWDRGFHGYTF.

The chain joins TRBV28 to TRBJ2-1, with 10 bases identical to TRBD2. Unmatched junction bases numbered 7, after V lost 10 bases and J lost 4 bases. There are 14 residues in the CDR3. The germline V gene has CDR1 MDHEN and CDR2 SYDVKM. CDR3 loop: CATYGTSVYNEQFF. Written as DNA, the CDR3 is TGTGCCACGTACGGGACTAGCGTATACAATGAGCAGTTCTTC.

V gene TRBV28 combines with J gene TRBJ1-6; weak D call: TRBD1 (6 bases). Germline CDR1 is MDHEN and CDR2 is SYDVKM. Trimming stripped 5 bases from V and 9 bases from J, with 14 bases between. The CDR3 extends over 14 amino acids. The CDR3 reads CASSLNPGVSPLHF. CDR3 DNA: TGTGCCAGCAGTCTCAACCCAGGGGTTTCACCCCTCCACTTT.

As regards this clonotype: One end of the junction does not line up with germline, which may come from a read error. The genes are TRBV14 and TRBJ2-3, with 13 bases aligning to TRBD2. CDR1 and CDR2 from the germline V gene are SGHDN and FVKESK. The CDR3 contains 18 residues. DNA for the CDR3: TGTGCCAGCAGCCAAGATCCACTAGCGGGAGGGCCTCACAGATACGCAGTATTT. Translated: CASSQDPLAGGPHRYAVF. Drawing the rest from reference TRBV14 and TRBJ2-3, the complete variable domain is EAGVTQFPSHSVIEKGQTVTLRCDPISGHDNLYWYRRVMGKEIKFLLHFVKESKQDESGMPNNRFLAERTGGTYSTLKVQPAELEDSGVYFCASSQDPLAGGPHRYAVFGPGTRLTVL.

A note on this clonotype: A much larger clone sits a single nucleotide away, making a read error possible. V usage is TRBV29-1 and J usage is TRBJ2-1; D is possibly TRBD2 (5 bases). V was pared by 4 bases and J by 7 bases, with 14 bases between. The CDR3 has 13 amino acids. Per the germline V gene, CDR1 is SQVTM and CDR2 is ANQGSEA. CDR3 DNA sequence: TGCAGCGTTGCCAGCAGGCGGGCAAATGAGCAGTTCTTC. The encoded protein is CSVASRRANEQFF.

The CDR3 region is CASKEGSETQYF. The CDR3 DNA reads as TGTGCCAGCAAGGAAGGCTCCGAGACCCAGTACTTC. V gene TRBV6-5 combines with J gene TRBJ2-5; D ambiguous. The germline V gene encodes CDR1 MNHEY and CDR2 SVGAGI. V lost 7 bases to trimming and J lost 5 bases, with 11 bases between them. CDR3 length: 12 residues.

The chain couples TRBV6-1 to TRBJ2-3; 7 bases match TRBD2. The CDR3 is 15 residues long. Germline loops: CDR1 MNHNS, CDR2 SASEGT. V lost 6 bases and J lost 0; bases outside the gene matches: 6. CDR3 protein: CASSSSGGSTDTQYF. CDR3 sequence (DNA): TGTGCCAGCAGCTCATCGGGGGGAAGCACAGATACGCAGTATTTT.

On this clonotype itself: Being one base from a much bigger clone, this may be a read error. This chain connects TRBV4-1 to TRBJ2-1; the D gene is possibly TRBD2 (5 bases). CDR1 is MGHRA, CDR2 YSYEKL, per germline. The CDR3 spans 15 residues. This chain's CDR3 is CASCQEGRRAVKQFF. The CDR3 bases are TGCGCCAGCTGCCAAGAAGGGAGAAGGGCAGTTAAGCAGTTCTTC.

The chain joins TRBV5-5 to TRBJ2-3, with 8 nucleotides matching TRBD2. The CDR3 contains 18 residues. Per germline, CDR1 SGHKS and CDR2 YYEKEE (reference sequence). V trimming: 3 bases; J trimming: 1 base; junction bases outside the gene matches: 13. The DNA for the CDR3 is TGTGCCAGCAGCTCCGGGTCACAAGCGGGAGCCCGCACAGATACGCAGTATTTT. Its translation is CASSSGSQAGARTDTQYF.

Concerning this clonotype: This may be a read error: a much more frequent sequence differs by one nucleotide. In this CDR3 the conserved last residue, phenylalanine or tryptophan, is missing, so a read error is likely. This chain links TRBV29-1 with TRBJ2-3, with D possibly matching TRBD2 (5 bases). This CDR3 region has 13 residues. Germline CDR1 SQVTM, CDR2 ANQGSEA. V gave up 6 bases and J gave up 2 bases, with 12 bases separating them. In DNA, the CDR3 is TGCAGCGTGAAGCCGGGAACCACAGATACGCAGTATTCT. Translated: CSVKPGTTDTQYS.

The sample holds many counts of this clonotype. The J gene is TRBJ2-2, the V gene TRBV11-1; D might be TRBD2 (6 bases). The germline V gene encodes CDR1 SGHAT and CDR2 FQDESV (reference sequence). The length of the CDR3 is 13 residues. Trimming removed 1 base at V and 8 bases at J, with 8 bases between. The chain's CDR3 is CASSLGREGELFF. Written as DNA, the CDR3 is TGTGCCAGCAGCTTAGGGAGGGAAGGGGAGCTGTTTTTT. Looking up the rest from reference TRBV11-1 and TRBJ2-2 gives the full variable domain: EAEVAQSPRYKITEKSQAVAFWCDPISGHATLYWYRQILGQGPELLVQFQDESVVDDSQLPKDRFSAERLKGVDSTLKIQPAELGDSAMYLCASSLGREGELFFGEGSRLTVL.

As for this clonotype: One end of the junction fails to match germline, which may point to a read error. This rearrangement joins TRBV5-1 to TRBJ1-1; possible D gene TRBD1, 5 bases. This CDR3 is built from 14 residues. Germline V gene sequence: CDR1 SGHRS, CDR2 YFSETQ. The CDR3 loop reads CANTLGGSSTGAFF. CDR3 nucleotides: TGCGCCAACACCTTGGGGGGAAGCTCGACTGGAGCTTTCTTT. The full variable domain, completed using reference TRBV5-1 and TRBJ1-1, is KAGVTQTPRYLIKTRGQQVTLSCSPISGHRSVSWYQQTPGQGLQFLFEYFSETQRNKGNFPGRFSGRQFSNSRSEMNVSTLELGDSALYLCANTLGGSSTGAFFGQGTRLTVV.

Turning to this clonotype: One end of the junction does not line up with germline, which may come from a read error. The V gene is TRBV29-1, the J gene TRBJ1-1; D gene unclear. Per the germline V gene, CDR1 is SQVTM and CDR2 is ANQGSEA. This CDR3 region has 11 residues. This CDR3 reads CSIDGNTEAFF. CDR3 sequence (DNA): TGCAGCATTGACGGGAATACTGAAGCTTTCTTT. The whole variable domain, remainder taken from reference TRBV29-1 and TRBJ1-1, is SAVISQKPSRDICQRGTSLTIQCQVDSQVTMMFWYRQQPGQSLTLIATANQGSEATYESGFVIDKFPISRPNLTFSTLTVSNMSPEDSSIYLCSIDGNTEAFFGQGTRLTVV.

The chain combines TRBV12-3 or TRBV12-4 with TRBJ2-3, with 7 bases aligning to TRBD1. This CDR3 region has 13 residues. The ends lost 6 bases at V and 6 bases at J; junction bases unmatched: 6. This CDR3 is CASSQRGRDTQYF. The CDR3 DNA sequence: TGTGCCAGCAGCCAGAGGGGGCGGGATACGCAGTATTTT.

This clonotype was detected a few times. CDR3 coding DNA: TGTGCCAGCAGGCCCTTGCAGGGATACGAGCAGTACTTC. Encoded protein: CASRPLQGYEQYF. The J gene is TRBJ2-7, the V gene TRBV5-6; tentatively, D is TRBD1 (5 bases). V was cut by 5 bases and J by 4 bases, with 13 bases left in between. The CDR3 totals 13 residues. The V gene's germline CDR1 is SGHDT and CDR2 YYEEEE.

This sequence joins TRBV5-1 and TRBJ2-6; D is unresolved. The CDR3 is made up of 13 amino acids. V was shortened by 1 base and J by 1 base, with 0 bases between the two germline ends. Germline V gene data show CDR1 as SGHRS and CDR2 as YFSETQ. The CDR3 sequence is CASSLSGANVLTF. The CDR3 DNA is TGCGCCAGCAGCTTGTCTGGGGCCAACGTCCTGACTTTC.

A note on this clonotype: A read error is likely, as this CDR3 ends without the conserved phenylalanine or tryptophan. V and J are TRBV11-1 and TRBJ2-3; D is possibly TRBD1 (6 bases). This CDR3 comprises 17 residues. Germline CDR1 and CDR2: SGHAT and FQDESV (reference sequence). The ends were cut back, 1 base at V and 6 bases at J, with 20 bases in the middle. As DNA, the CDR3 is TGTGCCAGCAGCTTAGAGCCGGGACAAGCGGTGCGGGATACGCAGTATTAT. Protein sequence: CASSLEPGQAVRDTQYY.

The CDR3 bases are TGCGCCAGCAGCTATGGACTAGCGGGAGGGTTGAAGACCCAGTACTTC. Protein sequence: CASSYGLAGGLKTQYF. The chain recombines TRBV5-1 with TRBJ2-5; 15 nucleotides line up with TRBD2. CDR1 is SGHRS and CDR2 is YFSETQ in the germline V gene. J gave up 6 bases and V 3 bases, and 6 bases lay outside the gene matches. CDR3 length: 16 residues.

Worth noting for this clonotype: This could be a read error, since a much larger clone is one nucleotide away. CDR3 in amino acids: CCALMTGNYGYTF. The DNA of the CDR3 is TGCTGCGCCCTAATGACAGGGAACTATGGCTACACCTTC. The chain carries TRBV29-1 and TRBJ1-2, with 7 bases lining up with TRBD1. From germline, CDR1 is SQVTM and CDR2 ANQGSEA. The CDR3 has 13 residues.